This T cell receptor beta chain was recovered during a study of blood T cell repertoires in COVID-19. The V gene's germline CDR1 is SGHNT and CDR2 YYREEE (reference sequence). V gave up 4 bases and J gave up 3 bases, with 16 bases separating them. There are 15 residues in the CDR3. Original analysis: The authors estimated nucleated cell counts from reference gene primer amplification. Data came from immunoSEQ multiplex PCR; TCRdb stores just in-frame clones and leaves some out. V and J calls and clone size follow that table, whereas D and trimming were derived from the DNA. There are roughly 200,000 clones in the sample; roughly 85% occur only once, and 4.9% lies in the top ten.

This TCR was sampled from a woman older than 75 with acute or convalescent COVID-19. Source material: peripheral blood. The chain joins TRBV5-4 to TRBJ1-1; tentatively, D is TRBD1 (6 bases). The CDR3 region is CASSGRGSGDTEAFF. As DNA, the CDR3 is TGTGCCAGCAGCGGCAGGGGTAGTGGTGACACTGAAGCTTTCTTT. The entire variable domain, with the rest obtained from reference TRBV5-4 and TRBJ1-1, is as follows: ETGVTQSPTHLIKTRGQQVTLRCSSQSGHNTVSWYQQALGQGPQFIFQYYREEENGRGNFPPRFSGLQFPNYSSELNVNALELDDSALYLCASSGRGSGDTEAFFGQGTRLTVV.